The 27 T cell receptor beta chains reported below all come from one sample, sequenced in a study of post-analysis software for immune sequencing data. Whole-study results and caveats: A few TRBV segments appeared more often in patients than in controls, and TRBV5-6, TRBV5-1 and TRBV20-1 were among these.

No cognate antigen is known for these TCRs. TCR beta cDNA libraries had unique molecular identifiers. TCRdb re-called the PCR reads with MiXCR, one entry per CDR3 protein. The repertoire holds 750,000 to 900,000 distinct CDR3 sequences, with more than 45% as singletons. The sample comprised blood. The origin of the receptors is a girl aged 5-17 years with multiple sclerosis.

This clonotype was seen a few times. This chain uses TRBV15 with TRBJ2-5; 10 nucleotides agree with TRBD2. Germline V gene lookup returns CDR1 LNHNV and CDR2 YYDKDF (reference sequence). The CDR3 sequence is 18 residues long. V was clipped by 0 bases and J by 0 bases; unmatched bases: 7. The CDR3 DNA follows: TGTGCCACCAGCAGAGATACTAGCGGGAAAGTCTACCAAGAGACCCAGTACTTC. Translating gives CATSRDTSGKVYQETQYF.

In its sample, this clonotype was seen a few times. This sequence joins TRBV15 and TRBJ2-6, with D possibly called TRBD1 or TRBD2 (5 bases each). Germline V gene sequence: CDR1 LNHNV, CDR2 YYDKDF (reference sequence). Deletions cut 1 base from V and 2 bases from J, with 18 bases between. There are 19 residues in the CDR3. The CDR3 DNA reads as TGTGCCACCAGCAGAGGTAAACGTCAGGGAGCGCCTGGGGCCAACGTCCTGACTTTC. Its translation: CATSRGKRQGAPGANVLTF. The full variable domain, rest sourced from reference TRBV15 and TRBJ2-6, is DAMVIQNPRYQVTQFGKPVTLSCSQTLNHNVMYWYQQKSSQAPKLLFHYYDKDFNNEADTPDNFQSRRPNTSFCFLDIRSPGLGDTAMYLCATSRGKRQGAPGANVLTFGAGSRLTVL.

The chain carries TRBV2 and TRBJ2-7, with D possibly matching TRBD1 (6 bases). Germline assignment: CDR1 SNHLY and CDR2 FYNNEI. Trimming took off 0 bases at V and 7 bases at J, with 13 bases between the two ends. The CDR3 is 14 amino acids. CDR3 region: CASSEAQTGPEQYF. In DNA form, the CDR3 reads TGTGCCAGCAGTGAAGCACAGACAGGTCCTGAGCAGTACTTC.

This rearrangement joins TRBV6-1 to TRBJ2-5; TRBD1 matches at 7 bases. The germline V gene encodes CDR1 MNHNS and CDR2 SASEGT. The V and J ends lost 7 bases and 4 bases, in that order; junction bases with no gene match: 9. The CDR3 is 14 residues long. CDR3 nucleotides: TGTGCCAGCATTAGGATAGGGGGCGGAGAGACCCAGTACTTC. As protein: CASIRIGGGETQYF.

The chain is built from TRBV12-3 or TRBV12-4 and TRBJ2-5; D may be TRBD1 or TRBD2 (5 bases each). The CDR3 length is 15 residues. V was cut by 5 bases and J by 5 bases, with 18 bases left in between. CDR3 sequence: CASSPPGPQRETQYF. The DNA of the CDR3 is TGTGCCAGCAGTCCCCCGGGACCTCAGCGGGAGACCCAGTACTTC.

This chain connects TRBV5-4 to TRBJ1-1; possible D gene TRBD1, 6 bases. This CDR3 contains 14 residues. Trimming left V 0 bases short and J 6 bases short, with 12 bases between. Looked up from germline, CDR1 is SGHNT and CDR2 is YYREEE (reference sequence). CDR3 in amino acids: CASSLGDRRAEAFF. The CDR3 DNA sequence: TGTGCCAGCAGCTTGGGCGACAGGCGCGCTGAAGCTTTCTTT.

The chain recombines TRBV10-3 with TRBJ1-6, with a possible D match to TRBD1 (5 bases). From germline, CDR1 is ENHRY and CDR2 SYGVKD. The CDR3 spans 14 residues. Between the trimmed V and J ends, which lost 4 bases and 5 bases, there was a span of 9 bases. DNA of the CDR3: TGTGCCATCAGTGTGGGACGGAATAATTCACCCCTCCACTTT. This codes for CAISVGRNNSPLHF.

This chain uses TRBV28 with TRBJ2-1; possibly TRBD1 for D (5 bases). The CDR3 has 15 residues. Trimming stripped 3 bases from V and 8 bases from J, with 17 bases between. Germline CDR1 reads MDHEN; CDR2 reads SYDVKM. The CDR3: CASSFELGEGDEQFF. The CDR3, as DNA: TGTGCCAGCAGTTTCGAGCTAGGGGAAGGCGATGAGCAGTTCTTC. Full variable domain (rest looked up from reference TRBV28 and TRBJ2-1): DVKVTQSSRYLVKRTGEKVFLECVQDMDHENMFWYRQDPGLGLRLIYFSYDVKMKEKGDIPEGYSVSREKKERFSLILESASTNQTSMYLCASSFELGEGDEQFFGPGTRLTVL.

A note on this clonotype: An end of the junction does not agree with germline; a read error may underlie this. The rearrangement uses TRBV4-2 and TRBJ1-6; 10 positions agree with TRBD1. The V gene's germline CDR1 is LGHNA and CDR2 YNFKEQ. The CDR3 consists of 15 residues. CDR3 protein: CAGSPGQGSNSPLHF. In nucleotides, the CDR3 is TGTGCCGGCAGCCCGGGACAGGGGTCTAATTCACCCCTCCACTTT.

The chain recombines TRBV9 with TRBJ1-6; 10 bases map to TRBD1. After removal of 3 bases from V and 5 bases from J, the junction contained 5 bases not matched to a gene. From germline, CDR1 is SGDLS and CDR2 YYNGEE. The CDR3 covers 16 residues. CDR3 bases: TGTGCCAGCAGCGCCGGGACAGGGGACGATAATTCACCCCTCCACTTT. Encoded protein: CASSAGTGDDNSPLHF.

Comments on this clonotype: This clone may be a read error of a much larger clone one base away. The chain joins TRBV29-1 to TRBJ1-2; the D gene is possibly TRBD1 (5 bases). The CDR3 is made up of 13 amino acids. The germline V gene has CDR1 SQVTM and CDR2 ANQGSEA. V was pared by 7 bases and J by 5 bases, with 17 bases between. The CDR3 region has the DNA TGCAGCGCTGCCCCCGGGGGACTATATGGCTACACCTTC. It is translated as CSAAPGGLYGYTF.

The gene calls are TRBV2 and TRBJ2-1; TRBD2 matches at 12 bases. Germline values: CDR1 SNHLY, CDR2 FYNNEI. J lost 7 bases, V lost 5 bases, and 12 bases had no gene match. The CDR3 extends over 17 amino acids. CDR3 DNA sequence: TGTGCCAGCAGTTACACTGGACTAGCGGGATTGTGGAATGAGCAGTTCTTC. This codes for CASSYTGLAGLWNEQFF.

This clonotype was detected a few times. This sequence joins TRBV29-1 and TRBJ2-1; D is unclear. The CDR3 covers 13 residues. The V gene lost 3 bases and the J gene lost 0 bases, with 6 bases spanning the gap. The germline V gene encodes CDR1 SQVTM and CDR2 ANQGSEA. The CDR3 DNA sequence: TGCAGCGTTGACGGCAGCTCCTACAATGAGCAGTTCTTC. Residues: CSVDGSSYNEQFF.

This chain joins TRBV27 and TRBJ1-1, with a possible D match to TRBD1 (5 bases). This CDR3 has 11 residues. Germline CDR1 reads MNHEY; CDR2 reads SMNVEV (reference sequence). The V gene lost 6 bases and the J gene lost 7 bases, with 9 bases spanning the gap. CDR3 region: CASRRGIEAFF. CDR3 DNA: TGTGCCAGCAGGCGGGGGATTGAAGCTTTCTTT.

CDR3: CASKSSGSYYEQYF. The CDR3 DNA reads TGTGCCAGCAAATCTAGCGGCTCCTACTACGAGCAGTACTTC. The chain has TRBV12-3 or TRBV12-4 and TRBJ2-7; the match to TRBD2 covers 7 bases. This CDR3 has 14 residues. Trimming cost V 7 bases and J 3 bases; bases outside gene matches: 9.

This clonotype was counted a few times. The chain employs TRBV28 and TRBJ2-7; possibly TRBD1 for D (6 bases). The J call could be wrong; TRBJ2-5 is a better fit for the DNA end. This CDR3 contains 14 residues. Looked up from germline, CDR1 is MDHEN and CDR2 is SYDVKM. The CDR3 nucleotides are TGTGCCAGCAACTCAGGGGATCCCGGTGGGACCCAGTACTTC. Translation gives CASNSGDPGGTQYF.

This chain links TRBV20-1 with TRBJ2-1, with unresolved D. V was cut by 2 bases and J by 6 bases, with 11 bases left in between. The CDR3 covers 13 residues. CDR1 and CDR2 (germline): DFQATT, SNEGSKA (reference sequence). The CDR3 is CSARPTAGNEQFF. The DNA of the CDR3 is TGCAGTGCTAGACCCACCGCCGGCAATGAGCAGTTCTTC.

This clonotype appeared a single time. This chain uses TRBV7-9 with TRBJ2-2; 7 bases match TRBD1. The CDR3 length is 15 residues. Per germline, CDR1 SEHNR and CDR2 FQNEAQ (reference sequence). With V trimmed by 6 bases and J by 4 bases, 8 bases remained unmatched. Here the CDR3 reads CASSSYRGGTGELFF. The CDR3 DNA reads as TGTGCCAGCAGTTCTTACAGGGGCGGCACCGGGGAGCTGTTTTTT.

With respect to this clonotype: The junction and the germline gene differ at one end; a read error may be behind it. The gene calls are TRBV5-1 and TRBJ2-7; 10 bases line up with TRBD1. The germline V gene encodes CDR1 SGHRS and CDR2 YFSETQ. The CDR3 has 14 amino acids. The CDR3 coding sequence is TGTGCCAGCAGCTCGACAGGGGGCGATTACGAGCAGTACTTC. Protein: CASSSTGGDYEQYF. Supplemented by reference TRBV5-1 and TRBJ2-7, the full variable domain reads KAGVTQTPRYLIKTRGQQVTLSCSPISGHRSVSWYQQTPGQGLQFLFEYFSETQRNKGNFPGRFSGRQFSNSRSEMNVSTLELGDSALYLCASSSTGGDYEQYFGPGTRLTVT.

As regards this clonotype: Compared with germline, one end of the junction differs, possibly owing to a read error. The chain is built from TRBV6-5 and TRBJ2-5, with 8 bases lining up with TRBD1. The J call may not be correct, given that the DNA end is closer to TRBJ2-7. The CDR3 consists of 15 residues. Germline-derived CDR1 and CDR2 are MNHEY and SVGAGI. CDR3 protein: CTSSYEQGAAYEQYF. Written as DNA, the CDR3 is TGTACCAGCAGTTACGAGCAGGGGGCGGCCTACGAGCAGTACTTC.

This chain uses TRBV6-1 with TRBJ1-6; TRBD1 is a possible D gene (5 bases). V lost 8 bases and J lost 9, with 17 bases in between. This CDR3 is 14 amino acids long. Germline lookup yields CDR1 MNHNS and CDR2 SASEGT. CDR3 loop: CASGGGDNGSPLHF. CDR3 DNA: TGTGCCAGCGGGGGTGGGGATAACGGTTCACCCCTCCACTTT.

Many counts were recorded for this clonotype. The V and J genes are TRBV6-2 or TRBV6-3 and TRBJ2-4; the D call may be TRBD1 or TRBD2 (5 bases each). V was trimmed by 2 bases and J by 4 bases, leaving 12 bases between them. Germline V gives CDR1 MNHEY, CDR2 SVGEGT. CDR3 size: 15 residues. The CDR3 spells CASSYQQEGKNIQYF. CDR3 DNA sequence: TGTGCCAGCAGTTACCAGCAAGAGGGGAAAAACATTCAGTACTTC.

J is TRBJ2-1 and V is TRBV10-2, with a weak D call TRBD2 (5 bases). Per the germline V gene, CDR1 is WSHSY and CDR2 is SAAADI. Trimming removed 2 bases at V and 2 bases at J, with 13 bases between. The CDR3 length is 16 residues. The CDR3 nucleotides read TGCGCCAGCAGTGAGGACCGACGGGAACCCTACAATGAGCAGTTCTTC. It encodes CASSEDRREPYNEQFF.

The chain couples TRBV20-1 to TRBJ2-5; D assignment may be TRBD1 or TRBD2 (5 bases each). Trimming took 3 bases from V and 4 from J, leaving 15 bases between them. This CDR3 has 14 residues. Germline loops: CDR1 DFQATT, CDR2 SNEGSKA (reference sequence). CDR3 sequence (DNA): TGCAGTGCTAGGGTACCTATTGGGGGAGAGACCCAGTACTTC. Its translation: CSARVPIGGETQYF.

The chain has TRBV20-1 and TRBJ1-2, with 7 bases that match TRBD1. The CDR3 has 16 amino acids. From germline, CDR1 is DFQATT and CDR2 SNEGSKA (reference sequence). V shed 1 base and J 4 bases; nucleotides not matched to a gene: 12. The CDR3 sequence: CSARALRGQRSYGYTF. As DNA, the CDR3 is TGCAGTGCTAGAGCCCTGAGGGGACAGAGGAGCTATGGCTACACCTTC.

DNA of the CDR3: TGTGCCAGCAGCGGTGGACAGAGTTCCTACGAGCAGTACTTC. Residues: CASSGGQSSYEQYF. The chain has TRBV9 and TRBJ2-7, with D perhaps matching TRBD1 (6 bases). Looked up from germline, CDR1 is SGDLS and CDR2 is YYNGEE. V lost 3 bases, J lost 1 base, and 11 bases lay in between. This CDR3 has 14 residues.

The CDR3 spells CASSIRQGGSYEQYF. The CDR3 DNA sequence: TGTGCCAGCAGCATAAGACAGGGTGGTAGCTACGAGCAGTACTTC. The chain recombines TRBV7-2 with TRBJ2-7, with 7 bases identical to TRBD1. The CDR3 length is 15 residues. Germline-derived CDR1 and CDR2 are SGHTA and FQGNSA. J gave up 3 bases and V 5 bases, and 10 bases lay outside the gene matches.